This passage covers 18 T cell receptor beta chains from one sample sequenced in a study of T-cell memory formation after mild COVID-19. Each CDR3 protein is one row after TCRdb ran MiXCR on the 5' RACE reads. The table has 350,000 to 450,000 distinct CDR3 sequences, 24% seen once. The sequencing input was PBMCs or a T cell subset sorted from them (not recorded which). The receptors come from an adult woman who had mild COVID-19 (a few samples of this study predate the infection). Cell type and time point are not known.

The gene calls are TRBV12-3 or TRBV12-4 and TRBJ2-7; D uncertain. The ends were cut back, 6 bases at V and 2 bases at J, with 11 bases in the middle. The CDR3 is 13 amino acids. The CDR3 loop is CASSFRATYEQYF. The CDR3 DNA reads TGTGCCAGCAGCTTTAGGGCCACCTACGAGCAGTACTTC.

In DNA, the CDR3 is TGTGCCAGCAGCTTAGTCGGGGCCAGGGATAATGAAAAACTGTTTTTT. This sequence encodes CASSLVGARDNEKLFF. The chain joins TRBV7-2 to TRBJ1-4; the D gene is possibly TRBD1 (5 bases). This CDR3 has 16 residues. V shed 1 base and J shed 4 bases, with 13 bases lying between them. The V gene's germline CDR1 is SGHTA and CDR2 FQGNSA.

V and J are TRBV5-1 and TRBJ2-7, with TRBD1 identical over 8 bases. J was trimmed by 0 bases and V by 4 bases; bases with no gene match: 6. Germline V lookup: CDR1 SGHRS, CDR2 YFSETQ. The CDR3 extends over 15 amino acids. The CDR3 DNA reads TGCGCCAGCAGCAACCCCGGGACAGGCTCCTACGAGCAGTACTTC. The encoded protein is CASSNPGTGSYEQYF.

This clonotype was observed a handful of times. The chain is built from TRBV7-8 and TRBJ1-1; 8 bases are a match to TRBD1. Germline V gives CDR1 SGHVS, CDR2 FQNEAQ. Trimming took 0 bases from V and 2 from J; bases not matched to a gene: 8. The CDR3 covers 17 residues. The CDR3 reads CASSLASWTGINTEAFF. The CDR3 DNA is TGTGCCAGCAGCTTAGCCTCATGGACAGGGATTAACACTGAAGCTTTCTTT.

The chain uses TRBV29-1 and TRBJ2-7; 7 bases agree with TRBD2. V dropped 1 base and J dropped 0; count of bases not matched to a gene: 0. CDR3 length: 13 amino acids. Germline CDR1 and CDR2: SQVTM and ANQGSEA. The CDR3 loop is CSVEGLASYEQYF. As DNA, the CDR3 is TGCAGCGTTGAAGGACTAGCCTCCTACGAGCAGTACTTC.

This clonotype was counted at least ten times. This rearrangement joins TRBV12-3 or TRBV12-4 to TRBJ2-3; D uncertain. Trimming took 6 bases from V and 5 from J, leaving 9 bases between them. The CDR3 consists of 12 residues. CDR3 loop: CASSLRLDTQYF. CDR3 nucleotides: TGTGCCAGCAGCCTAAGATTAGATACGCAGTATTTT.

The chain employs TRBV7-3 and TRBJ2-3; no reliable D call. The CDR3 length is 13 residues. V was pared by 5 bases and J by 4 bases, with 10 bases between. Germline V CDR1 and CDR2: SGHTA, FQGTGA. CDR3 sequence reads: CASSRIKADTQYF. In DNA form, the CDR3 reads TGTGCCAGCAGCCGAATAAAGGCAGATACGCAGTATTTT. The full variable domain, in which reference TRBV7-3 and TRBJ2-3 provide the parts outside the CDR3, is GAGVSQTPSNKVTEKGKYVELRCDPISGHTALYWYRQSLGQGPEFLIYFQGTGAADDSGLPNDRFFAVRPEGSVSTLKIQRTERGDSAVYLCASSRIKADTQYFGPGTRLTVL.

The V and J genes are TRBV30 and TRBJ2-1; TRBD2 might be the D (6 bases). V lost 1 base and J lost 0, with 7 bases in between. The CDR3 loop spans 14 amino acids. Per germline, CDR1 GTSNPN and CDR2 SVGIG (reference sequence). The CDR3 DNA reads TGTGCCTGGAGTGCCGGGAGCTCCTACAATGAGCAGTTCTTC. Translation gives CAWSAGSSYNEQFF. Using reference TRBV30 and TRBJ2-1 for the parts outside the CDR3, the full variable domain is SQTIHQWPATLVQPVGSPLSLECTVEGTSNPNLYWYRQAAGRGLQLLFYSVGIGQISSEVPQNLSASRPQDRQFILSSKKLLLSDSGFYLCAWSAGSSYNEQFFGPGTRLTVL.

In the case of this clonotype: Relative to the germline gene, one junction end is altered; a read error may explain this. J is TRBJ2-7 and V is TRBV19; 7 bases line up with TRBD2. This CDR3 is built from 13 residues. CDR1 is LNHDA, CDR2 SQIVND, per germline (reference sequence). For the CDR3, the DNA is TGTGCCAGTATTGATCCTAGCGGCTACGAGCAGCACTTC. Protein: CASIDPSGYEQHF.

This chain uses TRBV7-6 with TRBJ2-5; tentatively, D is TRBD2 (6 bases). The V end was cut by 1 base, the J end by 2 bases, with 17 bases between. Germline V CDR1 and CDR2: SGHVS, FNYEAQ. This CDR3 has 17 amino acids. CDR3 in amino acids: CASSLDFGGILQETQYF. The CDR3 coding sequence is TGTGCCAGCAGCTTAGATTTCGGCGGGATCCTACAAGAGACCCAGTACTTC.

The rearrangement joins TRBV28 to TRBJ2-7; D assignment may be TRBD1 or TRBD2 (5 bases each). Trimming pared 6 bases from V and 2 bases from J, leaving 14 bases between. CDR1 and CDR2 (germline): MDHEN, SYDVKM. CDR3 length: 14 amino acids. The CDR3 region has the DNA TGTGCCAGCAGGCCGATGGGGGTTACCTACGAGCAGTACTTC. Translated, it gives CASRPMGVTYEQYF.

The chain recombines TRBV6-5 with TRBJ2-7, with TRBD1 matching 7 bases. CDR1 MNHEY and CDR2 SVGAGI come from the germline V gene. Trimming at V came to 2 bases and at J to 2 bases, leaving 9 bases not matched to a gene. The CDR3 covers 16 residues. CDR3 region: CASSYAQGYSTYEQYF. The CDR3 coding sequence is TGTGCCAGCAGTTACGCACAGGGGTACTCGACCTACGAGCAGTACTTC.

This chain uses TRBV5-1 with TRBJ2-1, with 12 bases lining up with TRBD2. The CDR3 contains 16 residues. The junction had 2 bases not matched to a gene; V was cut back by 1 base and J by 3 bases. Germline V gene lookup returns CDR1 SGHRS and CDR2 YFSETQ. The CDR3 DNA reads TGCGCCAGCAGCTTGAGGACTAGCGGGATCTACAATGAGCAGTTCTTC. Protein product: CASSLRTSGIYNEQFF.

The genes are TRBV7-2 and TRBJ1-2; 7 bases match TRBD1. CDR3 size: 17 residues. Looked up from germline, CDR1 is SGHTA and CDR2 is FQGNSA. V shed 5 bases, J shed 0 bases, and the junction held 12 bases outside the gene matches. CDR3 amino acids: CASSQTAVQGANYGYTF. DNA of the CDR3: TGTGCCAGCAGCCAGACCGCCGTCCAGGGGGCTAACTATGGCTACACCTTC. The full variable domain, its missing parts supplied by reference TRBV7-2 and TRBJ1-2, is GAGVSQSPSNKVTEKGKDVELRCDPISGHTALYWYRQSLGQGLEFLIYFQGNSAPDKSGLPSDRFSAERTGGSVSTLTIQRTQQEDSAVYLCASSQTAVQGANYGYTFGSGTRLTVV.

This clonotype was seen ten or more times. V and J are TRBV5-1 and TRBJ2-1; D gene unclear. Germline V CDR1 and CDR2: SGHRS, YFSETQ. This CDR3 has 15 residues. Trimming took off 5 bases at V and 0 bases at J, with 12 bases between the two ends. The CDR3 coding sequence is TGCGCCAGCAGACTAAGCCTGAGCTCCTACAATGAGCAGTTCTTC. Protein: CASRLSLSSYNEQFF.

The chain recombines TRBV5-1 with TRBJ2-1; 7 nucleotides agree with TRBD2. Germline V gene data show CDR1 as SGHRS and CDR2 as YFSETQ. There are 12 residues in the CDR3. V dropped 7 bases and J dropped 8; count of bases not matched to a gene: 6. The CDR3 loop reads CASGAGDDEQFF. CDR3 DNA: TGCGCCAGCGGCGCGGGGGACGATGAGCAGTTCTTC.

The DNA of the CDR3 is TGTGCCACCAGTGATTCCCACAAGGGGGGCGGCGAGCAGTACTTC. This gives the protein CATSDSHKGGGEQYF. This rearrangement joins TRBV24-1 to TRBJ2-7; D assignment may be TRBD1 or TRBD2 (6 bases each). CDR3 size: 15 residues. The germline V and J ends were trimmed by 2 bases and 6 bases, with 16 bases remaining between them. Per germline, CDR1 KGHDR and CDR2 SFDVKD.

As regards this clonotype: Given the absence of the conserved phenylalanine or tryptophan at the CDR3 end, a read error is likely. This sequence joins TRBV4-1 and TRBJ2-3; 14 bases match TRBD2. In germline, CDR1 is MGHRA, CDR2 YSYEKL. CDR3 length: 16 amino acids. The trim removed 4 bases at V and 6 bases at J, leaving 6 bases unmatched. The CDR3 bases are TGCGCCAGCAGCCGACGACTAGCGGGAGGGCCGGATACGCAGTATTCT. Protein product: CASSRRLAGGPDTQYS.